This TCR beta chain was captured by sequencing in a study of PD-L1 blockade in urothelial cancer. Turning to this clone: What it recognizes is unknown.

Broader study findings: By 3 weeks, tumor-associated blood clones had expanded more in durable-benefit patients.

The junction had 1 base not matched to a gene; V was cut back by 5 bases and J by 4 bases. CDR1 and CDR2 from the germline V gene are MNHEY and SMNVEV (reference sequence). CDR3 length: 15 residues. Using immunoSEQ multiplex PCR, the repertoire was profiled, and TCRdb retains in-frame clones only, with some absent. The sample contains fewer than 50,000 clones, 91% of which appear only once. Time point specified: peripheral blood 6 weeks after treatment start. This receptor was identified in a man between 65 and 85 years old with urothelial cancer. Specimen: PBMCs, collected around atezolizumab (anti-PD-L1) treatment. The rearrangement joins TRBV27 to TRBJ2-2; 13 nucleotides align to TRBD2. CDR3 amino acids: CASSGLAGVTGELFF. The CDR3 DNA reads as TGTGCCAGCAGTGGACTAGCGGGAGTCACCGGGGAGCTGTTTTTT.